Shown below are 24 T cell receptor beta chains from a single sample sequenced in a study of glioma-infiltrating T cells. Using RNA template, CDR3s of TCR alpha and beta were amplified with iRepertoire arm-PCR. TCRdb redid the calling of the multiplex PCR reads with MiXCR, one entry per CDR3 protein. Altogether approximately 400,000 distinct CDR3 sequences are present, around 38% being singletons, with the ten largest covering 9.5% to 15%. What was sequenced was glioma tissue, nonneoplastic brain tissue, or PBMCs (not recorded which). The receptors derive from a human donor with low-grade glioma or glioblastoma, undergoing nonglioma brain surgery, or in good health (not recorded which).

The chain combines TRBV19 with TRBJ2-3; D uncertain. CDR3 length: 14 amino acids. Germline CDR1 reads LNHDA; CDR2 reads SQIVND (reference sequence). Trimming shortened V by 5 bases and J by 2 bases, and 11 bases separated the two germline ends. The CDR3 loop is CASSVVDDTDTQYF. The CDR3 nucleotides are TGTGCCAGTAGTGTAGTGGATGACACAGATACGCAGTATTTT.

In nucleotides, the CDR3 is TGTGCCACCAGCGCAGGGCTTTTAGGAGGCTACACCTTC. It encodes CATSAGLLGGYTF. The chain links TRBV24-1 to TRBJ1-2; D may be TRBD1 (5 bases). V was trimmed by 7 bases and J by 8 bases, leaving 16 bases between them. The CDR3 is made up of 13 amino acids. The V gene's germline CDR1 is KGHDR and CDR2 SFDVKD.

Regarding this clonotype: A clone one base away is much larger, so this may be a read error. The CDR3 DNA is TGCAGTGCTAGAGATCAGGCCCACGAGCAGTACTTC. Amino acids: CSARDQAHEQYF. This sequence joins TRBV20-1 and TRBJ2-7, with D unclear. CDR3 size: 12 residues. Deletions cut 0 bases from V and 5 bases from J, with 8 bases between. The V gene's germline CDR1 is DFQATT and CDR2 SNEGSKA (reference sequence).

The rearrangement uses TRBV19 and TRBJ1-1; D is unresolved. The V end lost 3 bases, the J end lost 4 bases, and 6 bases lay between the germline ends. Looked up from germline, CDR1 is LNHDA and CDR2 is SQIVND (reference sequence). The CDR3 sequence is 12 residues long. The CDR3 loop reads CASSIWGTEAFF. CDR3 sequence (DNA): TGTGCCAGTAGTATCTGGGGCACTGAAGCTTTCTTT.

Remarks on this clonotype: A much larger clone is a single base away; this may be a read error. The rearrangement joins TRBV6-1 to TRBJ2-1; D gene uncertain. CDR3 length: 14 amino acids. Germline-derived CDR1 and CDR2 are MNHNS and SASEGT. The chain's CDR3 is CASSEGVDRDERFF. The CDR3 DNA is TGTGCCAGCAGTGAAGGGGTTGATAGGGATGAGCGGTTCTTC.

Only a few counts were recorded for this clonotype. The rearrangement links TRBV27 to TRBJ2-1; 9 positions match TRBD2. V was pared by 0 bases and J by 7 bases, with 4 bases of the junction left unmatched. The CDR3 runs 15 residues. Germline V gene sequence: CDR1 MNHEY, CDR2 SMNVEV (reference sequence). The CDR3 reads CASSLSASGVNEQFF. CDR3 in DNA: TGTGCCAGCAGTTTATCGGCTAGCGGGGTTAATGAGCAGTTCTTC.

This clonotype was seen repeatedly, ten times or more. For the CDR3, the DNA is TGTGCCAGTCGACCCCAGGGGCACTATGGCTACACCTTC. Protein: CASRPQGHYGYTF. The chain uses TRBV28 and TRBJ1-2; D perhaps matches TRBD1 (6 bases). Germline V CDR1 and CDR2: MDHEN, SYDVKM. Trimming pared 9 bases from V and 3 bases from J, leaving 14 bases between. There are 13 residues in the CDR3.

A few counts support this clonotype. This chain uses TRBV28 with TRBJ2-7, with unresolved D. Germline loops: CDR1 MDHEN, CDR2 SYDVKM. V lost 2 bases and J lost 0, with 8 bases in between. The CDR3 is 14 residues long. CDR3 residues: CASSLTSSSYEQYF. In DNA, the CDR3 is TGTGCCAGCAGTTTAACCTCAAGCTCCTACGAGCAGTACTTC. Looking up the rest from reference TRBV28 and TRBJ2-7 gives the full variable domain: DVKVTQSSRYLVKRTGEKVFLECVQDMDHENMFWYRQDPGLGLRLIYFSYDVKMKEKGDIPEGYSVSREKKERFSLILESASTNQTSMYLCASSLTSSSYEQYFGPGTRLTVT.

For this clonotype: Since the CDR3 does not end with the conserved phenylalanine or tryptophan, this likely comes from a read error. This rearrangement joins TRBV7-8 to TRBJ1-2; D perhaps matches TRBD1 (6 bases). Germline CDR1 SGHVS, CDR2 FQNEAQ. V was cut by 1 base and J by 3 bases, with 9 bases left in between. The CDR3 length is 14 residues. The CDR3 loop reads CASSLGGADYGYTL. Written as DNA, the CDR3 is TGTGCCAGCAGCTTAGGGGGGGCGGACTATGGCTACACCCTC.

This clonotype came up a few times. The chain uses TRBV28 and TRBJ2-7; no reliable D call. The CDR3 runs 11 residues. Germline CDR1 is MDHEN and CDR2 is SYDVKM. Trimming left V 8 bases short and J 4 bases short, with 9 bases between. CDR3 loop: CASGRKYEQYF. CDR3 in DNA: TGTGCCAGCGGACGGAAATACGAGCAGTACTTC.

This clonotype was seen repeatedly, ten times or more. The chain employs TRBV27 and TRBJ1-6; D call uncertain. The CDR3 runs to 17 residues. CDR1 is MNHEY, CDR2 SMNVEV, per germline (reference sequence). V lost 3 bases and J 2 bases, leaving 14 bases between the germline ends. CDR3 protein: CASSFSRTVAYNSPLHF. The CDR3 DNA is TGTGCCAGCAGTTTCTCTCGGACGGTAGCCTATAATTCACCCCTCCACTTT.

The chain combines TRBV7-3 with TRBJ2-1; possibly TRBD1 for D (6 bases). Germline-derived CDR1 and CDR2 are SGHTA and FQGTGA. The CDR3 is 15 amino acids. Trimming shortened V by 0 bases and J by 4 bases, and 10 bases separated the two germline ends. The CDR3 is CASSLTRGQYNEQFF. DNA of the CDR3: TGTGCCAGCAGCTTAACCAGGGGTCAGTACAATGAGCAGTTCTTC. Filled out from reference TRBV7-3 and TRBJ2-1, the complete variable domain reads GAGVSQTPSNKVTEKGKYVELRCDPISGHTALYWYRQSLGQGPEFLIYFQGTGAADDSGLPNDRFFAVRPEGSVSTLKIQRTERGDSAVYLCASSLTRGQYNEQFFGPGTRLTVL.

The CDR3 DNA sequence: TGTGCCAGCAGTTTGTCTCTGGCGGGGACTGAAGCTTTCTTT. Translation: CASSLSLAGTEAFF. The J gene is TRBJ1-1, the V gene TRBV6-2 or TRBV6-3, with unresolved D. With 4 bases removed from V and 5 bases from J, the gap between germline ends came to 14 bases. CDR3 length equals 14 residues. Germline values: CDR1 MNHEY, CDR2 SVGEGT.

This clonotype was observed a few times. The chain uses TRBV20-1 and TRBJ2-7; D might be TRBD2 (7 bases). With 4 bases removed from V and 2 bases from J, the gap between germline ends came to 24 bases. The CDR3 sequence is 17 residues long. Germline-derived CDR1 and CDR2 are DFQATT and SNEGSKA (reference sequence). The CDR3 is CSAKGGGPFTTTYEQYF. The CDR3 bases are TGCAGTGCTAAGGGGGGAGGGCCTTTTACAACTACCTACGAGCAGTACTTC.

With respect to this clonotype: The junction does not match germline at one end; this may be a read error. The chain links TRBV2 to TRBJ1-2, with D unresolved. Germline loops: CDR1 SNHLY, CDR2 FYNNEI. This CDR3 contains 12 residues. This CDR3 reads CASSGMWDGCTF. CDR3 bases: TGTGCCAGCAGTGGGATGTGGGATGGCTGCACCTTC.

This clonotype was found once. The rearrangement uses TRBV29-1 and TRBJ1-1; D is possibly TRBD1 (6 bases). Germline CDR1 and CDR2: SQVTM and ANQGSEA. Trimming cost V 3 bases and J 1 base, with 12 bases left between them. The CDR3 loop spans 14 amino acids. The DNA of the CDR3 is TGCAGCGTTGACGGGCAGGGGACGAACACTGAAGCTTTCTTT. Translating it yields CSVDGQGTNTEAFF.

This clonotype was picked up a small number of times. The chain carries TRBV18 and TRBJ2-5; TRBD1 aligns across 10 bases. V gave up 6 bases and J gave up 5 bases; unmatched junction bases: 6. CDR1 is KGHSH and CDR2 is LQKENI in the germline V gene. This CDR3 is 14 amino acids long. Here the CDR3 DNA reads TGTGCCAGCTCCCCCGGGACAGGGGTTGAGACCCAGTACTTC. It specifies CASSPGTGVETQYF. Full variable domain (missing parts from reference TRBV18 and TRBJ2-5): NAGVMQNPRHLVRRRGQEARLRCSPMKGHSHVYWYRQLPEEGLKFMVYLQKENIIDESGMPKERFSAEFPKEGPSILRIQQVVRGDSAAYFCASSPGTGVETQYFGPGTRLLVL.

The genes are TRBV28 and TRBJ1-1; 11 bases are shared with TRBD1. The junction had 10 bases not matched to a gene; V was cut back by 6 bases and J by 7 bases. Germline CDR1 and CDR2: MDHEN and SYDVKM. The CDR3 totals 15 residues. CDR3 region: CASRYAGTGGNEAFF. Written as DNA, the CDR3 is TGTGCCAGCAGGTACGCCGGGACAGGGGGAAATGAAGCTTTCTTT.

Points on this clonotype: The junction and the germline gene differ at one end; a read error may be behind it. The rearrangement uses TRBV28 and TRBJ1-1; a possible D gene is TRBD1 (5 bases). Germline CDR1 and CDR2: MDHEN and SYDVKM. The CDR3 runs 13 residues. The CDR3 loop reads CASSLWDWSRFLF. The CDR3, as DNA: TGTGCCAGCAGTCTTTGGGACTGGTCGCGGTTTCTCTTT.

This clonotype has only a few counts. The J gene is TRBJ1-5, the V gene TRBV28; 11 bases align to TRBD1. CDR1 is MDHEN, CDR2 SYDVKM, per germline. V shed 3 bases and J 5 bases; nucleotides not matched to a gene: 6. The CDR3 is 16 residues long. The CDR3 DNA follows: TGTGCCAGCAGTTTTGTTGGACAGGGGGCGGATCAGCCCCAGCATTTT. It codes for CASSFVGQGADQPQHF.

The rearrangement joins TRBV28 to TRBJ2-1; 9 bases are shared with TRBD2. The CDR3 has 17 amino acids. Trimming cost V 5 bases and J 2 bases; bases outside gene matches: 10. Germline V lookup: CDR1 MDHEN, CDR2 SYDVKM. The CDR3 region is CASSPPRVAGAYNEQFF. The CDR3 region has the DNA TGTGCCAGCAGTCCGCCTAGAGTAGCGGGAGCCTACAATGAGCAGTTCTTC.

This clonotype was counted ten times or more. V usage is TRBV27 and J usage is TRBJ1-1; TRBD1 might be the D (6 bases). Germline V lookup: CDR1 MNHEY, CDR2 SMNVEV (reference sequence). V was clipped by 5 bases and J by 7 bases, with 20 bases between them. The CDR3 consists of 15 residues. CDR3 sequence: CASSRGGQGWNEAFF. The CDR3 bases are TGTGCCAGCAGTAGGGGTGGGCAGGGGTGGAATGAAGCTTTCTTT.

As regards this clonotype: A junction end diverges from the germline sequence, so it may reflect a read error. The V call is TRBV3-1, the J call TRBJ2-1; no clear D gene. In germline, CDR1 is LGHDT, CDR2 YNNKEL (reference sequence). The CDR3 covers 18 residues. CDR3 region: CASSQLPAVPSSYNEKFF. The CDR3 DNA reads TGTGCCAGCAGCCAACTCCCCGCGGTCCCGAGCTCCTACAATGAGAAGTTCTTC.

The chain uses TRBV10-3 and TRBJ2-7, with D possibly matching TRBD1 (7 bases). Germline-derived CDR1 and CDR2 are ENHRY and SYGVKD. Trimming stripped 6 bases from V and 2 bases from J, with 14 bases between. This CDR3 is built from 14 residues. This CDR3 is CAISPGRGAYEQYF. The CDR3 DNA follows: TGTGCCATCAGCCCGGGCAGGGGGGCCTACGAGCAGTACTTC.